This TCR beta chain was obtained from a study of PD-L1 blockade in urothelial cancer (dated by TCRdb to between 2016 and 2019). Notes on the research overall: Therapy was started around 2014 for all patients, and atezolizumab 1,200 mg was administered intravenously every 3 weeks. Twenty-five of 29 patients were males with bladder-origin urothelial cancer, and about 65% of the 29 reported a prior smoking history. Patients had an ECOG performance status of 0 or 1 and had received between 0 and 3 prior chemotherapy regimens. Blood samples were analyzed 3 weeks after the start of treatment (second dose) and 6 weeks after the start of treatment. A median of 141,255 T cells and 65,000 to 90,000 unique TCRs was obtained from blood samples, and a median clonality of approximately 0.08 was observed. The study, an exploratory multi-omic analysis, examined somatic, immune and clinical correlates of response to PD-L1 blockade with atezolizumab in urothelial cancer. Pretreatment tumor samples, along with matched peripheral blood serially collected before and after atezolizumab treatment, were subjected to TCR sequencing. Durable clinical benefit was defined as progression-free survival longer than 6 months, and TCR features were also tested against progression-free and overall survival. In the same patients, pretreatment tumors underwent whole exome sequencing and RNA sequencing in addition to TCR sequencing. Durable clinical benefit was achieved by nine patients and was not achieved by 20 patients. Pretreatment blood TCR-seq was available for fewer than 30 patients, at least one posttreatment blood collection was obtained for some 24 patients, and tumor TCR-seq was available for some 24 patients. Study-level results and caveats: Improved progression-free and overall survival was associated with having pretreatment peripheral blood TCR clonality below the median. Among patients with durable benefit, tumor-associated TCR clones showed greater expansion in peripheral blood 3 weeks after treatment started (n = 22, p = 0.022). Because the sample size was small (n ≈ 29) and many exploratory analyses were performed, the results are intended to be hypothesis-generating.

Synthetic TCR analog templates were spiked into each PCR to estimate absolute template abundance from read counts. The immunoSEQ assay used bias-controlled V and J gene primers to amplify TCRbeta CDR3 regions from genomic DNA. Sequencing of rearranged TCRbeta segments was performed at approximately 20X coverage. Under the source paper's analysis protocol: Sequencing errors were corrected by clustering, and CDR3s were annotated against IMGT so that V, D and J genes could be assigned. Downstream analyses used only productive TCRbeta rearrangements, leaving out any out-of-frame or stop-codon sequences. To compute clonality, Shannon entropy was normalized by the log of the number of unique productive sequences and then subtracted from one. Fisher's exact test with Benjamini-Hochberg correction, at a threshold of adjusted p below 0.01, was used to find clones that differed between time points or between blood and tumor. Entries here come from immuneACCESS through TCRdb and include only in-frame sequences with V and J called. Some clones fail to appear in such tables; in the studies checked, an unresolved V gene covers under half of the shortfall, and the cause of the remainder is unknown. V and J calls and clone size are given by that table; D and trimming were obtained from the DNA. This sample comprises fewer than 45,000 clones, almost 85% of them detected only once. Approximately 3.5% of the sample is held by the ten biggest clonotypes.

For this clone: Its antigen remains unidentified. No per-base quality is available; no much larger clone lies one base away.

A cohort of about 30 patients with locally advanced or metastatic urothelial carcinoma, treated at Memorial Sloan Kettering on a trial protocol, was included. Peripheral blood mononuclear cells were collected pretreatment and during treatment, with between 1 and 8 total time points obtained per patient. The Qiagen DNeasy Blood extraction kit was used to purify genomic DNA from total PBMCs and tumor samples. PBMCs were collected pretreatment and during treatment, and were isolated and stored as previously described. Per the germline V gene, SGHRS is the CDR1 and YFSETQ is the CDR2. Trimming costs V 0 bases and J 3 bases, and their ends lie 10 bases apart. The cysteine opens and the phenylalanine closes a CDR3 of 14 amino acids. CDR3 DNA only is kept here, 42 bases in frame from base 1.

This receptor was taken from a man aged 65-85 years with urothelial cancer. The V and J genes are TRBV5-1 and TRBJ2-7; a tentative D call is TRBD1 (6 bases match). Sequencing was performed on PBMCs, taken around atezolizumab (anti-PD-L1) treatment. The CDR3 reads as follows: CASSLETGGYEQYF. The bases are TGCGCCAGCAGCTTGGAGACAGGCGGCTACGAGCAGTACTTC.